The 25 T cell receptor beta chains below all came from one sample that was sequenced in a study of T cells in women clearing cervical HPV infection. This table comes from immunoSEQ multiplex PCR, and its TCRdb copy is limited to in-frame clones, with some not included. This table lists under 20,000 clones. Sequencing input: blood buffy coat. The receptors were sampled from a woman aged 18 to 75 with a cervical HPV16 infection that either progressed to CIN3+ or cleared (not recorded which).

With respect to this clone: The read finishes 3 residues shy of the CDR3 end, and the germline J gene is used to complete it. This rearrangement joins TRBV2 to TRBJ2-1; 10 bases agree with TRBD2. The CDR3 is 15 residues long. V was pared by 4 bases and J by 3 bases, with 3 bases of the junction left unmatched. Germline CDR1 SNHLY, CDR2 FYNNEI. CDR3 DNA, as far as it was read: TGTGCCAGCAGTGGGGGGACTAGCGTCTACAATGAG. Translation gives CASSGGTSVYNE. The whole CDR3 protein is CASSGGTSVYNEQFF.

CDR3 bases read: TGCAGTGCTAGTGGGGGCGAACGGATTAACACTGAA. This encodes CSASGGERINTE. The full CDR3 sequence reads CSASGGERINTEAFF. V and J are TRBV20-1 and TRBJ1-1; tentatively, D is TRBD1 (6 bases). The missing CDR3 end, 3 residues past where the read stops, is filled in from the germline J gene. The V gene lost 3 bases and the J gene lost 2 bases, with 16 bases spanning the gap. Germline V CDR1 and CDR2: DFQATT, SNEGSKA (reference sequence). The CDR3 consists of 15 residues.

On this clone itself: Read sequence stops 3 residues before the CDR3 end, and the germline J gene provides the missing end. The J gene is TRBJ1-5, the V gene TRBV5-1; D not certain. CDR1 and CDR2 from the germline V gene are SGHRS and YFSETQ. The germline V and J ends were trimmed by 0 bases and 4 bases, with 8 bases remaining between them. CDR3 length equals 14 residues. The CDR3 bases that were read are TGCGCCAGCAGCTTGGGCGGGGTAAATCAGCCC. Its protein product is CASSLGGVNQP. The full-length CDR3 reads as CASSLGGVNQPQHF.

As regards this clone: The CDR3 end is not reached by the read, which stops 3 residues before it; the germline J gene fills it in. V usage is TRBV10-2 and J usage is TRBJ1-6; TRBD1 might be the D (6 bases). Germline V gene data show CDR1 as WSHSY and CDR2 as SAAADI. V lost 5 bases, J lost 5 bases, and 10 bases lay in between. The length of the CDR3 is 14 residues. Here the CDR3 reads CASSPDSDNSPLHF. The DNA read from the CDR3 is TGCGCCAGCAGTCCGGACAGTGATAATTCACCC.

Concerning this clone: The CDR3 goes on 3 residues after the read ends, and that part is filled in from the germline J gene. V usage is TRBV7-9 and J usage is TRBJ1-5; maybe TRBD1 (5 bases). Trimming removed 4 bases at V and 6 bases at J, with 10 bases between. CDR1 and CDR2 from the germline V gene are SEHNR and FQNEAQ (reference sequence). This CDR3 has 13 amino acids. CDR3 amino acids: CASSYQGSQPQHF. The CDR3 bases that were read are TGTGCCAGCAGCTACCAGGGATCTCAGCCC. The full variable domain, rest sourced from reference TRBV7-9 and TRBJ1-5, is DTGVSQNPRHKITKRGQNVTFRCDPISEHNRLYWYRQTLGQGPEFLTYFQNEAQLEKSRLLSDRFSAERPKGSFSTLEIQRTEQGDSAMYLCASSYQGSQPQHFGDGTRLSIL.

CDR3 in amino acids: CASSFAGTAYEQYF. The part of the CDR3 DNA that was read is TGTGCCAGCAGCTTCGCCGGGACAGCCTACGAG. The chain is built from TRBV11-2 and TRBJ2-7, with TRBD1 matching over 7 bases. The read terminates 3 residues ahead of where the CDR3 ends, so the germline J gene completes it. The junction had 4 bases not matched to a gene; V was cut back by 3 bases and J by 2 bases. The CDR3 spans 14 residues. Germline V gene data show CDR1 as SGHAT and CDR2 as FQNNGV.

A note on this clone: The read terminates 3 residues ahead of where the CDR3 ends, so the germline J gene completes it. The chain employs TRBV2 and TRBJ2-1; a weak D match, TRBD2 (6 bases). The CDR3 has 15 amino acids. Trimming shortened V by 5 bases and J by 0 bases, and 11 bases separated the two germline ends. Germline V CDR1 and CDR2: SNHLY, FYNNEI. Incomplete CDR3 DNA: TGTGCCAGCAGTCTGGAGGGGCCCTCCTACAATGAG. Its protein product is CASSLEGPSYNE. In full, the CDR3 reads CASSLEGPSYNEQFF.

As concerns this clone: Sequencing ends 3 residues short of the CDR3 end; the germline J gene provides the rest. The chain is built from TRBV20-1 and TRBJ2-5; D may be TRBD2 (5 bases). The V gene lost 4 bases and the J gene lost 5 bases, with 11 bases spanning the gap. The CDR3 spans 12 residues. The germline V gene has CDR1 DFQATT and CDR2 SNEGSKA (reference sequence). CDR3: CSAIGVGETQYF. The part of the CDR3 DNA that was read is TGCAGTGCTATCGGGGTAGGGGAGACC.

In regard to this clone: The observed sequence ends 3 residues before the CDR3 terminus, with the missing tail filled in from the germline J gene. The chain carries TRBV29-1 and TRBJ2-7; 7 nucleotides align to TRBD1. The CDR3 has 11 amino acids. With 2 bases clipped from V and 6 bases from J, the junction kept 1 base outside the gene matches. Germline loops: CDR1 SQVTM, CDR2 ANQGSEA. The chain's CDR3 is CSVERGREQYF. CDR3 bases read: TGCAGCGTTGAAAGGGGGCGCGAG.

With regard to this clone: The read ends 3 residues before the CDR3 terminus; that terminus is restored from the germline J gene. V is TRBV20-1 and J is TRBJ1-2; the D gene is possibly TRBD1 (5 bases). V was pared by 6 bases and J by 2 bases, with 16 bases between. Germline V gene lookup returns CDR1 DFQATT and CDR2 SNEGSKA (reference sequence). The CDR3 is 14 amino acids. This CDR3 reads CSASPSRGNYGYTF. The sequenced CDR3 bases are TGCAGTGCATCACCTTCTCGGGGGAACTATGGC.

Concerning this clone itself: The read terminates 3 residues ahead of where the CDR3 ends, so the germline J gene completes it. V gene TRBV19 combines with J gene TRBJ1-5, with 7 bases matching TRBD1. CDR1 LNHDA and CDR2 SQIVND come from the germline V gene (reference sequence). CDR3 length: 13 residues. The V gene end was trimmed by 5 bases and the J gene end by 5 bases; junction bases not matched to a gene: 3. CDR3 bases read: TGTGCCAGTAGTGGGGACAGCCATCAGCCC. Encoded protein: CASSGDSHQP. The CDR3 in full is CASSGDSHQPQHF.

The CDR3 spells CASSPPGQINTEAFF. The sequenced CDR3 bases are TGTGCCAGCAGCCCTCCTGGACAGATTAACACTGAA. The chain has TRBV7-9 and TRBJ1-1, with D perhaps TRBD1 (6 bases). The sequenced fragment ends 3 residues before the CDR3 boundary, so the rest is inferred from the germline J gene. Germline V gene data show CDR1 as SEHNR and CDR2 as FQNEAQ (reference sequence). Trimming cost V 5 bases and J 2 bases, with 15 bases left between them. The CDR3 has 15 residues.

Note on this clone: The read is 3 residues too short to cover the CDR3 end, so that end is filled in from the germline J gene. The chain joins TRBV5-1 to TRBJ1-2; D is uncertain. Germline lookup yields CDR1 SGHRS and CDR2 YFSETQ. The CDR3 runs 13 residues. Trimming left V 0 bases short and J 6 bases short, with 9 bases between. CDR3 sequence: CASSLVRANGYTF. CDR3 DNA (partial): TGCGCCAGCAGCTTGGTTAGGGCCAATGGC.

About this clone itself: The read ends 3 residues early relative to the CDR3; the germline J gene fills the gap. Distinct nucleotide sequences in the sample also encode this CDR3. The chain combines TRBV30 with TRBJ1-1; a weak D match, TRBD1 (6 bases). The CDR3 is made up of 19 amino acids. From germline, CDR1 is GTSNPN and CDR2 SVGIG (reference sequence). V lost 3 bases and J lost 3, with 29 bases in between. The sequenced CDR3 bases are TGTGCCTGGAGCCCACGAGCTATACAGGGAGTTAAGGGGGACACTGAA. Its translation: CAWSPRAIQGVKGDTE. The complete CDR3 reads CAWSPRAIQGVKGDTEAFF.

As concerns this clone: From the germline J gene comes the end of the CDR3, since the read stops 3 residues before it. V gene TRBV6-1 combines with J gene TRBJ2-2, with TRBD1 matching over 10 bases. There are 15 residues in the CDR3. Germline loops: CDR1 MNHNS, CDR2 SASEGT. With 8 bases clipped from V and 4 bases from J, the junction kept 7 bases outside the gene matches. Incomplete CDR3 DNA: TGTGCCAGCGGTGGAGGGACAGGGGTCACCGGGGAG. As protein: CASGGGTGVTGE. The whole CDR3 sequence is CASGGGTGVTGELFF.

A word on this clone: The read terminates 3 residues ahead of where the CDR3 ends, so the germline J gene completes it. The chain links TRBV20-1 to TRBJ2-1; D is uncertain. Germline CDR1 DFQATT, CDR2 SNEGSKA (reference sequence). The CDR3 length is 16 residues. Between the trimmed V and J ends, which lost 0 bases and 0 bases, there was a span of 12 bases. The CDR3 sequence is CSARESRRSSYNEQFF. Incomplete CDR3 DNA: TGCAGTGCTAGAGAGTCACGCCGTAGCTCCTACAATGAG.

Comments on this clone: Read coverage stops 3 residues before the CDR3 terminus; the germline J gene supplies the remainder. This chain links TRBV20-1 with TRBJ2-1; TRBD2 agrees at 9 bases. This CDR3 comprises 19 residues. V gave up 3 bases and J gave up 5 bases; unmatched junction bases: 20. Germline V gene data show CDR1 as DFQATT and CDR2 as SNEGSKA (reference sequence). The CDR3 loop is CSASWRGGGRAYSNNEQFF. The sequenced CDR3 bases are TGCAGTGCTAGTTGGAGGGGGGGCGGGAGGGCCTATAGTAACAATGAG.

Comment on this clone: The CDR3 end falls 3 residues outside the read, so it is completed with the germline J gene. The chain has TRBV5-1 and TRBJ2-3; 7 positions agree with TRBD1. V was pared by 6 bases and J by 2 bases, with 6 bases of the junction left unmatched. The CDR3 is 14 residues long. CDR1 and CDR2 from the germline V gene are SGHRS and YFSETQ. CDR3 DNA (partial): TGCGCCAGCAACACCGGGACAGCCACAGATACG. Translated: CASNTGTATDT. The complete CDR3 protein is CASNTGTATDTQYF.

Details on this clone: The CDR3 goes on 3 residues after the read ends, and that part is filled in from the germline J gene. The chain joins TRBV12-3 or TRBV12-4 to TRBJ1-1, with 9 bases aligning to TRBD1. This CDR3 is built from 15 residues. Unmatched junction bases numbered 10, after V lost 7 bases and J lost 4 bases. The CDR3 spells CASNPDRGGSTEAFF. The covered CDR3 bases are TGTGCCAGCAACCCGGACAGGGGAGGAAGCACTGAA.

Concerning this clone itself: The sequence runs out 3 residues before the end of the CDR3; the remainder is reconstructed from the germline J gene. J is TRBJ2-4 and V is TRBV20-1; D not resolved. In germline, CDR1 is DFQATT, CDR2 SNEGSKA (reference sequence). Trimming pared 5 bases from V and 8 bases from J, leaving 10 bases between. CDR3 length: 11 amino acids. The part of the CDR3 DNA that was read is TGCAGTGCTTTTAGATCGGACATT. This gives the protein CSAFRSDI. Given in full, the CDR3 is CSAFRSDIQYF.

In regard to this clone: The CDR3 end falls 3 residues outside the read, so it is completed with the germline J gene. This chain connects TRBV20-1 to TRBJ2-7; possible D gene TRBD1, 6 bases. The CDR3 runs to 14 residues. V was cut by 6 bases and J by 0 bases, with 15 bases left in between. Germline CDR1 reads DFQATT; CDR2 reads SNEGSKA (reference sequence). The CDR3 loop is CSAIGGGYSYEQYF. The CDR3 DNA, read in part, is TGCAGTGCGATTGGGGGCGGATACTCCTACGAG.

The CDR3 sequence: CATSDPRHVNQPQHF. The sequenced CDR3 bases are TGTGCCACCAGTGACCCCCGACATGTGAATCAGCCC. The chain is built from TRBV24-1 and TRBJ1-5; no reliable D call. The read terminates 3 residues before the CDR3 end, so the remaining end is supplied by the germline J gene. Looked up from germline, CDR1 is KGHDR and CDR2 is SFDVKD. With 4 bases removed from V and 4 bases from J, the gap between germline ends came to 13 bases. The CDR3 contains 15 residues.

A note on this clone: The DNA ends 3 residues before the CDR3 does, and the rest of the CDR3 is filled in from the germline J gene. J is TRBJ2-1 and V is TRBV20-1; TRBD2 aligns across 10 bases. The germline V gene has CDR1 DFQATT and CDR2 SNEGSKA (reference sequence). The CDR3 loop spans 15 amino acids. The junction had 7 bases not matched to a gene; V was cut back by 0 bases and J by 8 bases. The CDR3 bases that were read are TGCAGTGCTAGAGATAGCGGGAGGATGGGTTATGAG. Residues: CSARDSGRMGYE. The full CDR3 protein is CSARDSGRMGYEQFF.

Points on this clone: The read terminates 3 residues before the CDR3 end, so the remaining end is supplied by the germline J gene. The genes are TRBV24-1 and TRBJ1-4, with D possibly being TRBD1 (6 bases). The V and J ends lost 5 bases and 7 bases respectively, with 13 bases between them. This CDR3 contains 14 residues. CDR1 KGHDR and CDR2 SFDVKD come from the germline V gene. CDR3 in amino acids: CATSGGGAGEKLFF. The DNA read from the CDR3 is TGTGCCACCAGTGGAGGGGGGGCAGGTGAAAAA.

On this clone itself: Read sequence stops 3 residues before the CDR3 end, and the germline J gene provides the missing end. The V call is TRBV7-7, the J call TRBJ2-5, with 9 bases matching TRBD1. CDR1 SSHAT and CDR2 FNYEAQ come from the germline V gene (reference sequence). The CDR3 spans 15 residues. The V segment lost 5 bases and the J segment 3 bases; nucleotides outside the gene matches: 7. The covered CDR3 bases are TGTGCCAGCAGCCCGGACAGGGGATGGAAAGAGACC. It yields the protein CASSPDRGWKET. In full, the CDR3 reads CASSPDRGWKETQYF.